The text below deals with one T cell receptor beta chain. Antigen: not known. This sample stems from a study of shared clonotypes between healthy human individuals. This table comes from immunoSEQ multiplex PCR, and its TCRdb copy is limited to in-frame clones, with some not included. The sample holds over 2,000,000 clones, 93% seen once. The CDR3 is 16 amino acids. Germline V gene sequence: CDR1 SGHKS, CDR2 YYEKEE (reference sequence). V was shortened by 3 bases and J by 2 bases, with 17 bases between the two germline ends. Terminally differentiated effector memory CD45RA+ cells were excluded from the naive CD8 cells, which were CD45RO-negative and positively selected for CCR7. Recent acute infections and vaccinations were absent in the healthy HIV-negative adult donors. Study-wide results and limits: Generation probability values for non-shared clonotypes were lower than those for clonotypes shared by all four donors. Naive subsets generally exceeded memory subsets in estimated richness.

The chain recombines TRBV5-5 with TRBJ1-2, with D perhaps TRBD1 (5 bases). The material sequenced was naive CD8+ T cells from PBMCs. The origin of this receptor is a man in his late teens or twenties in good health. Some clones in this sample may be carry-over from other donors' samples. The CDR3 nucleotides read TGTGCCAGCAGCTATGGGACGACCGTTTTGAACTATGGCTACACCTTC. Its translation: CASSYGTTVLNYGYTF.